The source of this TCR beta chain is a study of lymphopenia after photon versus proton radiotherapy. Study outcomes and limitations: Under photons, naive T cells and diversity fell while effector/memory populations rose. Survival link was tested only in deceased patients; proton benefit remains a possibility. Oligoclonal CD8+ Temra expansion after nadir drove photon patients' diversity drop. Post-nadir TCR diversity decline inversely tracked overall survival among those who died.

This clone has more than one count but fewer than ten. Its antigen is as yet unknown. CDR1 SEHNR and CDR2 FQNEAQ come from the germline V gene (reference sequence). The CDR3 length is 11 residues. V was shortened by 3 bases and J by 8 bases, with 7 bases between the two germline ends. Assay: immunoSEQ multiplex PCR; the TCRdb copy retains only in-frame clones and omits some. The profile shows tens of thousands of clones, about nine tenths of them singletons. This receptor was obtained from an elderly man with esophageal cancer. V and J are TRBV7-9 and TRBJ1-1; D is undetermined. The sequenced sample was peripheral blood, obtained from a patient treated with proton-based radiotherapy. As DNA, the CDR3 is TGTGCCAGCAGCTTGGTCCTCGAAGCTTTCTTT. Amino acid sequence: CASSLVLEAFF.